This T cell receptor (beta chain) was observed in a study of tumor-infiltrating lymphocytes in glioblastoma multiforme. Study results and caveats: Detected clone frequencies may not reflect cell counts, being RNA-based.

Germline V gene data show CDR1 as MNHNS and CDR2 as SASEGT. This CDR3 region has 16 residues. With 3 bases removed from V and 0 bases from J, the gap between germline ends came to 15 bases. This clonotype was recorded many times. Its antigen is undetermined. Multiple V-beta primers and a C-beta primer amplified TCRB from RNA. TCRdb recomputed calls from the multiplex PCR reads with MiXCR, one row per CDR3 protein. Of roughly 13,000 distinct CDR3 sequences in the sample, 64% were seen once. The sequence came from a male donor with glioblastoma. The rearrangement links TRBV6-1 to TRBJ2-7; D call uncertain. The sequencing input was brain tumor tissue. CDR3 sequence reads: CASSEPADPDSYEQYF. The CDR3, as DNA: TGTGCCAGCAGTGAGCCTGCAGACCCGGACTCCTACGAGCAGTACTTC.